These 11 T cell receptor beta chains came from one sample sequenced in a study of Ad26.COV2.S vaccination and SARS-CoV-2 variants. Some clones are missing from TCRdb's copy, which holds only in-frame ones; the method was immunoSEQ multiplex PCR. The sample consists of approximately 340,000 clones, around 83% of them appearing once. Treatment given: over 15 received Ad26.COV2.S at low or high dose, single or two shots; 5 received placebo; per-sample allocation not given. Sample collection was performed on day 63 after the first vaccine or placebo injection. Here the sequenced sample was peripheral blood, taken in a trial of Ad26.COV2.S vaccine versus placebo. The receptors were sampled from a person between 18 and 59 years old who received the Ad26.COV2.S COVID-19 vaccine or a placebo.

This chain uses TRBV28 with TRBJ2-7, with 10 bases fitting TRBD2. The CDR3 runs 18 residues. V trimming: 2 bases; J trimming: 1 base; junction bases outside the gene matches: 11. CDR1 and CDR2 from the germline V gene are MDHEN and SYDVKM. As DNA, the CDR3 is TGTGCCAGCAGTTTAAGTTTTCTCGGGACTAGCGAATCCTACGAGCAGTACTTC. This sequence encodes CASSLSFLGTSESYEQYF.

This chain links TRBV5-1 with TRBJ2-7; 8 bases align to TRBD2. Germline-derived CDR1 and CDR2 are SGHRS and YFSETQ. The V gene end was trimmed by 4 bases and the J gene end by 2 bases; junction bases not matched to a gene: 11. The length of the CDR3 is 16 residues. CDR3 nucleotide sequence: TGCGCCAGCAGCCCATCGCCGGGGGGGTCCACCTACGAGCAGTACTTC. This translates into CASSPSPGGSTYEQYF.

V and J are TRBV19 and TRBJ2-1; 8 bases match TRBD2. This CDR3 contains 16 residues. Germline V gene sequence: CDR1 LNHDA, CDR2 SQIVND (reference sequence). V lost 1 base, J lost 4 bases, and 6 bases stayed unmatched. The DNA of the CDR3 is TGTGCCAGTAGTATAGCAAGGGGCGGGAGGTACAATGAGCAGTTCTTC. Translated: CASSIARGGRYNEQFF.

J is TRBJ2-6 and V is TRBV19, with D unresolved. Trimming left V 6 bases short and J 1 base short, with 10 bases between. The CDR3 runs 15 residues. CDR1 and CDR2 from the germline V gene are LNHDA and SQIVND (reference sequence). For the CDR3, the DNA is TGTGCCAGTAGCTCCCAACGGTCTGGGGCCAACGTCCTGACTTTC. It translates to CASSSQRSGANVLTF.

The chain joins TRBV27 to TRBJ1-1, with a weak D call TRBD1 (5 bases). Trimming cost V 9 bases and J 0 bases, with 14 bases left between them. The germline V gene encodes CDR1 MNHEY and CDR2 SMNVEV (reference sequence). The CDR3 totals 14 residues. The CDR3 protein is CASYRGGVNTEAFF. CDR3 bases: TGTGCCAGTTACCGGGGGGGGGTGAACACTGAAGCTTTCTTT.

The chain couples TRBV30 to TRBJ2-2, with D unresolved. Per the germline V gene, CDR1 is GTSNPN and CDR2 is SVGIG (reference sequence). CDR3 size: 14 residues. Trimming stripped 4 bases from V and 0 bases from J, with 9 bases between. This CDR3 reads CAWNPGPNTGELFF. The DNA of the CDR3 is TGTGCCTGGAACCCCGGGCCGAACACCGGGGAGCTGTTTTTT.

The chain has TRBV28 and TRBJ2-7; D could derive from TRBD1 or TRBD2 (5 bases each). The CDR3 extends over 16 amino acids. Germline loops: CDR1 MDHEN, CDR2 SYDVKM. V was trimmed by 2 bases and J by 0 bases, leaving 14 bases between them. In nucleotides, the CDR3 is TGTGCCAGCAGTTTACAACAGGTGCGGGTCTCCTACGAGCAGTACTTC. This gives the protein CASSLQQVRVSYEQYF.

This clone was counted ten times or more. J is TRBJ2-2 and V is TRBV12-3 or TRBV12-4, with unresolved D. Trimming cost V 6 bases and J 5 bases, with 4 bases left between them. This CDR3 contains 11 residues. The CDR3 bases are TGTGCCAGCAGGAGAACCGGGGAGCTGTTTTTT. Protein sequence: CASRRTGELFF.

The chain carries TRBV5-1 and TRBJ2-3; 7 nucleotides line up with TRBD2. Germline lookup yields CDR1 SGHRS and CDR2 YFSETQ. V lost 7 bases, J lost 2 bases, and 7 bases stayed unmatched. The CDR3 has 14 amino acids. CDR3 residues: CASSSGEYTDTQYF. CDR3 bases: TGCGCCAGCTCCAGCGGGGAGTACACAGATACGCAGTATTTT.

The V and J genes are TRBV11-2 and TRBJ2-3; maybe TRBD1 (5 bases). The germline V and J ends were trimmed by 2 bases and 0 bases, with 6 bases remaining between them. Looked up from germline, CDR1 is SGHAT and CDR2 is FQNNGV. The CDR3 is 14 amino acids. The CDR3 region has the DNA TGTGCCAGCAGCTTACAGGGAAGCACAGATACGCAGTATTTT. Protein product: CASSLQGSTDTQYF.

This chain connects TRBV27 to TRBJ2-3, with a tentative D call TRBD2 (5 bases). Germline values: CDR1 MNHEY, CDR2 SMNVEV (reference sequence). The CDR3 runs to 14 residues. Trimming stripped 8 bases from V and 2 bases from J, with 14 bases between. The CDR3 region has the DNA TGTGCCAGCCGTCGTAGCGTATACACAGATACGCAGTATTTT. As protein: CASRRSVYTDTQYF.